The rows below give T cell receptor beta chains drawn from one sample of a study of shared clonotypes between healthy human individuals. The table came from immunoSEQ multiplex PCR; TCRdb's copy has only in-frame clones and leaves some out. Of approximately 2.5 million clones listed, under 95% were seen once; the top ten hold 0.36%. Sample: naive CD4+ T cells from PBMCs. All receptors derive from a man between 18 and 35 years old in good health. Some clones in this sample may be carry-over from other donors' samples. Each CDR3 is given with its conserved first and last residue. The D gene is left open where the match is weak. The size field is filled for only some rows; it gives once, few, many or a size class.

d_gene,v_gene,j_gene,abundance,CDR3nt,CDR3aa
TRBD2,TRBV11-2,TRBJ2-1,-,TGTGCCAGCATCAACCTAGCGGGGTCCTACAATGAGCAGTTCTTC,CASINLAGSYNEQFF
-,TRBV28,TRBJ1-2,-,TGTGCCAGCAGCCGGAACGAATACCTTGAACGGGGCTACACCTTC,CASSRNEYLERGYTF
-,TRBV15,TRBJ1-4,once,TGTGCCACCAGCAGGGAGGACAATCTTAGAAGGTATAATGAAAAACTGTTTTTT,CATSREDNLRRYNEKLFF
-,TRBV19,TRBJ1-4,-,TGTGCCAGTAGTCCCCTAAGGGGTACTAATGAAAAACTGTTTTTT,CASSPLRGTNEKLFF
TRBD1,TRBV5-1,TRBJ1-2,-,TGCGCCAGCAGACTCGTGGGGACAGGTGGGAACTATGGCTACACCTTC,CASRLVGTGGNYGYTF
-,TRBV30,TRBJ1-4,once,TGTGCCTATCGAAGGACACTCACTAATGAAAAACTGTTTTTT,CAYRRTLTNEKLFF
-,TRBV5-1,TRBJ2-5,once,TGCGCCAGCAGCTTGGGTCGGGACGAGTACTTC,CASSLGRDEYF
TRBD1,TRBV7-9,TRBJ1-4,-,TGTGCCAGCAGTTCCCAGGGGGTCGATGAAAAACTGTTTTTT,CASSSQGVDEKLFF
-,TRBV19,TRBJ1-1,-,TGTGCCAGTAGTATAGATTCCCGGGATAACACTGAAGCTTTCTTT,CASSIDSRDNTEAFF
-,TRBV5-1,TRBJ2-7,-,TGCGCCAGCAGCTTGAATAGGGCCCCAGGCCTCTACGAGCAGTACTTC,CASSLNRAPGLYEQYF
-,TRBV6-1,TRBJ1-1,-,TGTGCCAGCACTAACGACTGGAGCACTGAAGCTTTCTTT,CASTNDWSTEAFF
-,TRBV6-5,TRBJ2-2,-,TGTGCCAGCAGTTACGCCCGGGGGCCCACCGGGGAGCTGTTTTTT,CASSYARGPTGELFF
TRBD1,TRBV9,TRBJ1-2,-,TGTGCCAGCACCCGGGACAGGGACGGTGACTATGGCTACACCTTC,CASTRDRDGDYGYTF
-,TRBV19,TRBJ2-2,-,TGTGCCAGTAGTGAACTCTCGGGGACAACGAACACCGGGGAGCTGTTTTTT,CASSELSGTTNTGELFF
-,TRBV27,TRBJ2-1,-,TGTGCCAGCAGTTTGACGCACAGGGTAATTGAAAATGAGCAGTTCTTC,CASSLTHRVIENEQFF
TRBD2,TRBV7-3,TRBJ2-3,-,TGTGCCAGCAGCTCCGGGCTAGCGGTGAGCACAGATACGCAGTATTTT,CASSSGLAVSTDTQYF
TRBD2,TRBV7-3,TRBJ2-3,-,TGTGCCAGCAGCTTAACGCGGGCTAGCGGAGGGGTAGATACGCAGTATTTT,CASSLTRASGGVDTQYF
-,TRBV28,TRBJ1-4,-,TGTGCCAGCTCGGGGGGGGCGAATGAAAAACTGTTTTTT,CASSGGANEKLFF
-,TRBV7-6,TRBJ2-1,-,TGTGCCAGCAGCTTAGTGCAGGGTGCTTTTAGGAGCAATGAGCAGTTCTTC,CASSLVQGAFRSNEQFF
TRBD1,TRBV27,TRBJ2-7,-,TGTGCCAGCGTTCCTCGGACAGGGGCGGCCGAGCAGTACTTC,CASVPRTGAAEQYF
-,TRBV9,TRBJ2-5,-,TGTGCCAGCAGCGTAGGTCTACAACAAGAGACCCAGTACTTC,CASSVGLQQETQYF
-,TRBV18,TRBJ2-2,-,TGTGCCAGTTCACCTCGTCAGAACACCGGGGAGCTGTTTTTT,CASSPRQNTGELFF
-,TRBV7-9,TRBJ1-1,-,TGTGCCAGCAGCTTAGCGTTAGGGCGGACGAACACTGAAGCTTTCTTT,CASSLALGRTNTEAFF
-,TRBV5-1,TRBJ2-7,-,TGCGCCAGCAGCCCTGGCGGGGCCTCAGCCTACGAGCAGTACTTC,CASSPGGASAYEQYF
TRBD1,TRBV5-1,TRBJ1-2,-,TGCGCCAGCAGAAAAGCCGGGACAGGCTATGGCTACACCTTC,CASRKAGTGYGYTF
TRBD2,TRBV25-1,TRBJ2-1,-,TGTGCCAGCAGTGCCCCGGGACTACACAATGAGCAGTTCTTC,CASSAPGLHNEQFF
-,TRBV5-1,TRBJ2-3,once,TGCGCCAGCAGCCCCCTTGGCAGGGGATCCGCAGATACGCAGTATTTT,CASSPLGRGSADTQYF
TRBD2,TRBV25-1,TRBJ2-2,-,TGTGCCAGCAGTGAATCTACGGGAGGGCCGTCCGGGGAGCTGTTTTTT,CASSESTGGPSGELFF
TRBD2,TRBV5-6,TRBJ2-2,-,TGTGCCAGCAGCTTGGTGACTAGCGGGATGAACACCGGGGAGCTGTTTTTT,CASSLVTSGMNTGELFF
TRBD1,TRBV5-1,TRBJ2-5,-,TGCGCCAGCACCCCGGGACAGCCGCAAGAGACCCAGTACTTC,CASTPGQPQETQYF
-,TRBV28,TRBJ2-3,-,TGTGCCAGCAGTGTTTCGGGAGGCACAGATACGCAGTATTTT,CASSVSGGTDTQYF
-,TRBV6-1,TRBJ1-2,few,TGTGCCAGCAGTCCTCTAGGGCCCTTTGGGCATGGCTACACCTTC,CASSPLGPFGHGYTF
-,TRBV7-2,TRBJ2-3,-,TGTGCCAGCAGCTCCTGGCCCCGGCTCACAGATACGCAGTATTTT,CASSSWPRLTDTQYF
TRBD1,TRBV18,TRBJ1-4,-,TGTGCCAGCTCGGACCTATTAGGGGGCGCAAGGGAAAAACTGTTTTTT,CASSDLLGGAREKLFF
TRBD1,TRBV2,TRBJ1-2,-,TGTGCCAGCAGTGAAAATGGAATAGGGGGCGTATATGGCTACACCTTC,CASSENGIGGVYGYTF
TRBD2,TRBV4-2,TRBJ2-3,-,TGTGCCAGCAGCCAAGCCGGGACTAGGATTTCGAAGGGTACGCAGTATTTT,CASSQAGTRISKGTQYF
-,TRBV2,TRBJ1-2,-,TGTGCCAGCAGTGACCGGGGACTAGCTAACTATGGCTACACCTTC,CASSDRGLANYGYTF
TRBD1,TRBV5-6,TRBJ2-1,-,TGTGCCAGCAGCTTAGATGGGACAGGGAACAATGAGCAGTTCTTC,CASSLDGTGNNEQFF
TRBD1,TRBV28,TRBJ1-3,once,TGTGCCAGCAGGCCCGGGACAGGGAGAAACACCATATATTTT,CASRPGTGRNTIYF
-,TRBV6-1,TRBJ2-5,-,TGTGCCAGCAGACCGTTCCGGGGCATCGAGACCCAGTACTTC,CASRPFRGIETQYF
TRBD1,TRBV30,TRBJ1-5,-,TGTGCCTGGAGTCCTGGGACAGGCAATCAGCCCCAGCATTTT,CAWSPGTGNQPQHF
-,TRBV5-6,TRBJ2-1,-,TGTGCCAGCAGCTCCCTTGTGCGCAATGAGCAGTTCTTC,CASSSLVRNEQFF
TRBD1,TRBV7-2,TRBJ1-2,once,TGTGCCAGCAGCCGTGAGGGGTCCGCAGGGGGCGGAAACTATGGCTACACCTTC,CASSREGSAGGGNYGYTF
TRBD2,TRBV12-5,TRBJ2-5,-,TGTGCTAGTGGTCCCGGACTAGCCCAAGAGACCCAGTACTTC,CASGPGLAQETQYF
-,TRBV18,TRBJ1-3,-,TGTGCCAGCTCACAGGGCCCAGCGGGCTCTGGAAACACCATATATTTT,CASSQGPAGSGNTIYF